This passage covers 5 T cell receptor beta chains from one sample sequenced in a study of cytomegalovirus exposure and HLA in healthy donors (dated by TCRdb to about 2017). Libraries were constructed by the immunoSEQ multiplex PCR assay. For the multiplex PCR, a mixture combining 60 forward primers for TCR Vbeta segments and 13 reverse primers for TCR Jbeta segments was used. TCRdb limited this immuneACCESS table to in-frame rearrangements with V and J called. A share of clones is missing; checked studies link under half to unresolved V genes, and the rest is unexplained. Across this sample there are about 85,000 clones, with under 85% seen only once. The biggest ten clones account for roughly 2% of the sample. Sequences were obtained from PBMCs. The receptors stem from a boy under 18 in good health and CMV-seronegative.

The V gene is TRBV14, the J gene TRBJ2-7, with 11 bases fitting TRBD2. The CDR3 totals 15 residues. Germline V lookup: CDR1 SGHDN, CDR2 FVKESK. J lost 5 bases, V lost 1 base, and 4 bases had no gene match. The chain's CDR3 is CASSQGRLAGHEQYF. DNA for the CDR3: TGTGCCAGCAGCCAAGGGAGACTAGCGGGGCACGAGCAGTACTTC.

The chain combines TRBV28 with TRBJ2-3, with D tentatively TRBD2 (7 bases). Germline values: CDR1 MDHEN, CDR2 SYDVKM. Trimming pared 8 bases from V and 7 bases from J, leaving 25 bases between. The CDR3 is 16 residues long. The CDR3 is CASVSPGHTAGYTQYF. In DNA form, the CDR3 reads TGTGCCAGCGTAAGCCCGGGACACACAGCGGGGTATACGCAGTATTTT.

J is TRBJ2-5 and V is TRBV7-2; the D gene is possibly TRBD2 (6 bases). Germline-derived CDR1 and CDR2 are SGHTA and FQGNSA. The CDR3 has 17 amino acids. Trimming took 1 base from V and 4 from J, leaving 19 bases between them. CDR3 DNA sequence: TGTGCCAGCAGCTTAGACCTCTCGCGGGGAAGGCGAGAGACCCAGTACTTC. Translated: CASSLDLSRGRRETQYF.

V gene TRBV29-1 combines with J gene TRBJ1-2, with TRBD1 matching 8 bases. This CDR3 has 13 amino acids. V was pared by 6 bases and J by 7 bases, with 10 bases of the junction left unmatched. Germline V gene data show CDR1 as SQVTM and CDR2 as ANQGSEA. For the CDR3, the DNA is TGCAGCGTGAGGCATACAGGGGGGGGTGGCTACACCTTC. This sequence encodes CSVRHTGGGGYTF.

The chain joins TRBV2 to TRBJ2-7, with D possibly matching TRBD1 (5 bases). Trimming removed 9 bases from V and 0 bases from J, with 18 bases in between. Germline V gives CDR1 SNHLY, CDR2 FYNNEI. The CDR3 extends over 15 amino acids. Here the CDR3 DNA reads TGTGCCAGTCAAACACGGACACCGAGCTCCTACGAGCAGTACTTC. Its translation: CASQTRTPSSYEQYF.